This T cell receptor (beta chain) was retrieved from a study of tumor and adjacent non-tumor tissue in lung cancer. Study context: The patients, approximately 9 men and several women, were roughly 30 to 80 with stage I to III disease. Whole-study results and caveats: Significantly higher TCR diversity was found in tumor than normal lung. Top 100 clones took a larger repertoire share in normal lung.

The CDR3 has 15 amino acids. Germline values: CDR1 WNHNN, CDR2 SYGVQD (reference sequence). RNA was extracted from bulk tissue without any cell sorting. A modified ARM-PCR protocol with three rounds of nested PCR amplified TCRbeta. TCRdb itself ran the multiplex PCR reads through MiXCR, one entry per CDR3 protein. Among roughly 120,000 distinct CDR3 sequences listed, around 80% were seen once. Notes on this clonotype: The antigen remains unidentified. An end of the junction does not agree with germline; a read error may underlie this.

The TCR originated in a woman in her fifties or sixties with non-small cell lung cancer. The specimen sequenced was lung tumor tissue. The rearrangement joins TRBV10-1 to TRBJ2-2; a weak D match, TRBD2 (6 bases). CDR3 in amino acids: CAGSENIGGTGELFF. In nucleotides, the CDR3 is TGCGCCGGCAGTGAGAATATTGGGGGGACCGGGGAGCTGTTTTTT.